These 5 T cell receptor beta chains share one sample of origin, sequenced in a study of OX40 agonist ivuxolimab in advanced cancers. Produced via immunoSEQ multiplex PCR; TCRdb's table is partial and in-frame only. Here the sample spans 45,000 to 50,000 clones, approximately 86% being singletons. The source material was CD4+ or CD8+ T cells sorted from blood, sampled in a trial of the OX40 agonist ivuxolimab. All receptors derive from an adult with an advanced solid tumor such as melanoma, head and neck, liver or kidney cancer.

V is TRBV6-1 and J is TRBJ1-2, with 9 bases lining up with TRBD1. Per the germline V gene, CDR1 is MNHNS and CDR2 is SASEGT. CDR3 length: 14 amino acids. The trim removed 5 bases at V and 4 bases at J, leaving 5 bases unmatched. CDR3 protein: CASSLDRGVYGYTF. The CDR3 region has the DNA TGTGCCAGCAGTCTGGACAGGGGAGTCTATGGCTACACCTTC.

The V call is TRBV5-1, the J call TRBJ1-3; D perhaps matches TRBD1 (6 bases). Deletions cut 6 bases from V and 4 bases from J, with 17 bases between. The CDR3 spans 15 residues. Germline CDR1 and CDR2: SGHRS and YFSETQ. CDR3 residues: CASTLSGATGNTIYF. DNA for the CDR3: TGCGCCAGCACCCTTTCAGGGGCGACCGGAAACACCATATATTTT.

The CDR3 region is CASSLGGPSSGANVLTF. The CDR3 nucleotides read TGTGCCAGCAGCTTGGGGGGGCCGAGCTCTGGGGCCAACGTCCTGACTTTC. The chain is built from TRBV5-4 and TRBJ2-6; TRBD1 might be the D (6 bases). Germline V CDR1 and CDR2: SGHNT, YYREEE (reference sequence). The CDR3 length is 17 residues. The germline V and J ends were trimmed by 0 bases and 0 bases, with 10 bases remaining between them.

The rearrangement links TRBV2 to TRBJ1-1; no firm D call. The CDR3 has 13 amino acids. Germline V gene lookup returns CDR1 SNHLY and CDR2 FYNNEI. Trimming removed 4 bases from V and 1 base from J, with 7 bases in between. CDR3: CASSVAENTEAFF. The CDR3 coding sequence is TGTGCCAGCAGTGTCGCAGAGAACACTGAAGCTTTCTTT.

J is TRBJ2-6 and V is TRBV4-1; 11 bases agree with TRBD1. Losses at the gene ends were 6 bases for V and 2 bases for J; bases not matched to a gene: 6. The length of the CDR3 is 17 residues. Germline CDR1 and CDR2: MGHRA and YSYEKL. The CDR3 DNA reads TGCGCCAGCAGAGGACAGGGGGCTACAACTGGGGCCAACGTCCTGACTTTC. Amino acid sequence: CASRGQGATTGANVLTF.